Reported below is one T cell receptor beta chain. Its antigen is unidentified. Per individual sample, total RNA of at least 6 micrograms was extracted. This entry is derived from a study of blood T cells in healthy people across ages. Notes on the study in general: It was not possible, with unsorted PBMCs, to conclusively compare naive and antigen-experienced cells.

Germline-derived CDR1 and CDR2 are MNHEY and SMNVEV (reference sequence). Trimming took 6 bases from V and 2 from J; bases not matched to a gene: 6. This CDR3 is 15 amino acids long. It was with a sample-barcoded 5' primer and a J-beta primer mix that a second PCR of roughly 7 to 12 cycles was run. CDR3-containing paired-end reads numbering at least 2.5 million came from each sample. TCRdb re-derived calls from the 5' RACE reads in MiXCR, one entry per CDR3 protein. Of hundreds of thousands of distinct CDR3 sequences in the sample, about half are singletons; the top ten hold 15% to 20%. This sequence joins TRBV27 and TRBJ2-7, with 11 bases aligning to TRBD2. Input material: blood. The source of this sequence is a man aged 80 or over in good health. The CDR3 region has the DNA TGTGCCAGCAGCTACTATAGCGGGAGGGCCTACGAGCAGTACTTC. Residues: CASSYYSGRAYEQYF.